This T cell receptor (beta chain) was identified in a study of blood T cell repertoires in COVID-19. This CDR3 is built from 15 residues. Unmatched junction bases numbered 8, after V lost 5 bases and J lost 4 bases. CDR1 is SGHAT, CDR2 FQDESV, per germline (reference sequence). In the authors' methods: Nucleated cell number was recorded as an estimate derived from reference gene primer amplification. Only in-frame clones appear in the TCRdb table, and some are missing; sequencing was by immunoSEQ multiplex PCR. From that table come the V and J calls and clone size; the DNA was used to work out D and trimming. The table shows about 140,000 clones, with roughly four fifths occurring only once.

The rearrangement uses TRBV11-1 and TRBJ2-5, with TRBD1 matching 9 bases. The sequenced material came from peripheral blood. This clonotype was obtained from a woman older than 75 with active or convalescent COVID-19. CDR3: CASSGTTGGGETQYF. CDR3 bases: TGTGCCAGCAGCGGAACGACAGGGGGAGGAGAGACCCAGTACTTC.